A single T cell receptor (beta chain) is shown here with its context. Its antigen is undetermined. The sample belongs to a study of cytomegalovirus exposure and HLA in healthy donors. Study-level findings and limits: A few of the chains that were CMV-associated were confirmed in vitro to be specific for CMV antigens. It was about 180 TCR beta chains that were listed as cytomegalovirus-associated. Reports indicated that the classifier achieved high specificity and sensitivity in diagnosing cytomegalovirus status. Subsequent analysis of the approximately 110 validation repertoires found a tendency for first-cohort TCR clusters to co-occur.

Repertoires were generated with immunoSEQ multiplex PCR, while TCRdb's copy carries only in-frame clones and drops some. The repertoire holds about 130,000 clones, with approximately 90% as singletons. V shed 5 bases and J 5 bases; nucleotides not matched to a gene: 1. Per germline, CDR1 ENHRY and CDR2 SYGVKD. The CDR3 length is 12 residues. The sequenced material came from PBMCs. The sequence came from a woman aged 25 to 39 in good health and CMV-seropositive. This chain links TRBV10-3 with TRBJ2-5, with TRBD1 matching 8 bases. The CDR3 sequence: CAISRTGETQYF. Written as DNA, the CDR3 is TGTGCCATCAGTAGGACAGGGGAGACCCAGTACTTC.